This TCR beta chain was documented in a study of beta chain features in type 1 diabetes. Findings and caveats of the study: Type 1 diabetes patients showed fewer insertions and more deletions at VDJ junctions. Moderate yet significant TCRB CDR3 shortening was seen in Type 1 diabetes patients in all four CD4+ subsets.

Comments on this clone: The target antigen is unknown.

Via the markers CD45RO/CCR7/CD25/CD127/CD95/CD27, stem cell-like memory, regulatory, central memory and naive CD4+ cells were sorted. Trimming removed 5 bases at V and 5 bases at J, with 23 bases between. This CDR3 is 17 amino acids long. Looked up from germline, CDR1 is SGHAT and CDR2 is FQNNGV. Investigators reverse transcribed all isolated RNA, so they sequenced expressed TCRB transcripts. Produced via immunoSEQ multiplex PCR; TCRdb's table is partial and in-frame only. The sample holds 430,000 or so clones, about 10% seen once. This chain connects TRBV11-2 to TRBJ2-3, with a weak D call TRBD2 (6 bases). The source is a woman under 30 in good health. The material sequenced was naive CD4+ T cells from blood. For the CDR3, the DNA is TGTGCCAGCAGCCTACCCTCCCTCCGGGAGCTTGAAGATACGCAGTATTTT. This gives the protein CASSLPSLRELEDTQYF.